The sequence of this T cell receptor beta chain was determined in a study of identical twins' blood T cells. The CDR3 has 16 residues. Germline lookup yields CDR1 LNHDA and CDR2 SQIVND (reference sequence). V lost 3 bases to trimming and J lost 4 bases, with 15 bases between them. Using its own MiXCR run on the 5' RACE reads, TCRdb lists one record per CDR3 protein. The repertoire holds roughly 340,000 distinct CDR3 sequences, with more than 25% as singletons. The chain carries TRBV19 and TRBJ2-2; D gene uncertain. This clonotype originated in a woman between 18 and 50 years old in good health. The sample consisted of PBMCs. CDR3 coding DNA: TGTGCCAGTAGTATTTCCGGGCCGTCGGGCACCGGGGAGCTGTTTTTT. It specifies CASSISGPSGTGELFF.